This entry lists 26 T cell receptor beta chains sequenced from one sample in a study of T cells in women clearing cervical HPV infection. Assay used: immunoSEQ multiplex PCR; TCRdb lists only in-frame clones, some missing. The listing contains tens of thousands of clones. Sequencing used blood buffy coat. All receptors derive from a woman aged 18-70 years with a cervical HPV16 infection that either progressed to CIN3+ or cleared (not recorded which).

Remarks on this clone: Read coverage stops 3 residues before the CDR3 terminus; the germline J gene supplies the remainder. V gene TRBV20-1 combines with J gene TRBJ1-6; 7 nucleotides match TRBD1. The CDR3 length is 16 residues. Germline loops: CDR1 DFQATT, CDR2 SNEGSKA (reference sequence). V lost 6 bases, J lost 9 bases, and 17 bases stayed unmatched. The CDR3 sequence: CSARPDRSLIASPLHF. CDR3 DNA (partial): TGCAGTGCCAGACCGGACAGGTCCCTTATCGCTTCACCC.

As concerns this clone: Read data end 3 residues before the CDR3 end; the end is taken from the germline J gene. The rearrangement joins TRBV2 to TRBJ2-7; D is uncertain. The CDR3 sequence is 13 residues long. The ends were cut back, 4 bases at V and 0 bases at J, with 7 bases in the middle. The germline gives CDR1 SNHLY, CDR2 FYNNEI. The sequenced part of the CDR3 DNA is TGTGCCAGCAGTGCGACAATCTCCTACGAG. Amino acid sequence: CASSATISYE. The whole CDR3 reads CASSATISYEQYF.

Of note for this clone: The read halts 3 residues ahead of the CDR3 end, with the missing end drawn from the germline J gene. This chain links TRBV20-1 with TRBJ1-1, with 7 bases lining up with TRBD1. The CDR3 has 16 residues. V dropped 0 bases and J dropped 1; count of bases not matched to a gene: 8. Germline assignment: CDR1 DFQATT and CDR2 SNEGSKA (reference sequence). The CDR3 DNA, read in part, is TGCAGTGCTAGAGAGGGCGGGACAGCCCAGAACACTGAA. It codes for CSAREGGTAQNTE. The whole CDR3 protein is CSAREGGTAQNTEAFF.

With respect to this clone: The read is 3 residues too short to cover the CDR3 end, so that end is filled in from the germline J gene. The chain uses TRBV2 and TRBJ2-3; 8 positions match TRBD2. The V gene's germline CDR1 is SNHLY and CDR2 FYNNEI. Losses at the gene ends were 5 bases for V and 2 bases for J; bases not matched to a gene: 3. The CDR3 totals 14 residues. CDR3 bases read: TGTGCCAGCAGTAGCGGGGGCGTCACAGATACG. As protein: CASSSGGVTDT. The whole CDR3 sequence is CASSSGGVTDTQYF.

As for this clone: The read ends 3 residues before the CDR3 terminus; that terminus is restored from the germline J gene. The V call is TRBV7-9, the J call TRBJ2-7; TRBD1 matches 11 bases. The CDR3 is 15 amino acids. Germline CDR1 reads SEHNR; CDR2 reads FQNEAQ (reference sequence). V gave up 2 bases and J gave up 4 bases; unmatched junction bases: 4. CDR3 DNA, as far as it was read: TGTGCCAGCAGCTTACCGGACAGGGGGCGTTACGAG. Protein sequence: CASSLPDRGRYE. The entire CDR3 protein is CASSLPDRGRYEQYF.

About this clone itself: With the read ending 3 residues before the CDR3 end, the germline J gene is used to fill in that end. The chain joins TRBV14 to TRBJ2-1; 8 bases agree with TRBD1. V gave up 7 bases and J gave up 8 bases; unmatched junction bases: 7. The CDR3 has 13 amino acids. Germline values: CDR1 SGHDN, CDR2 FVKESK. CDR3 sequence reads: CASKRQGSDEQFF. The CDR3 bases that were read are TGTGCCAGCAAGAGACAGGGGAGTGATGAG.

In the case of this clone: Read sequence stops 3 residues before the CDR3 end, and the germline J gene provides the missing end. V and J are TRBV20-1 and TRBJ2-4, with a weak D call TRBD2 (6 bases). The germline gives CDR1 DFQATT, CDR2 SNEGSKA (reference sequence). This CDR3 has 15 residues. Trimming shortened V by 2 bases and J by 1 base, and 12 bases separated the two germline ends. CDR3 bases read: TGCAGTGCTAGAAACCTAGCGTTTGCCAAAAACATT. Its protein is CSARNLAFAKNI. The whole CDR3 protein is CSARNLAFAKNIQYF.

The chain's CDR3 is CASSEDRWTDTQYF. The sequenced part of the CDR3 DNA is TGTGCCAGCAGTGAGGACAGGTGGACCGATACG. The chain uses TRBV2 and TRBJ2-3, with 7 bases lining up with TRBD1. The read terminates 3 residues ahead of where the CDR3 ends, so the germline J gene completes it. V shed 3 bases, J shed 6 bases, and the junction held 6 bases outside the gene matches. Germline CDR1 reads SNHLY; CDR2 reads FYNNEI. This CDR3 has 14 residues.

Concerning this clone itself: The CDR3 end lies 3 residues beyond the end of the read and is filled in from the germline J gene. J is TRBJ1-5 and V is TRBV16; TRBD1 aligns across 9 bases. This CDR3 comprises 15 residues. V gave up 0 bases and J gave up 6 bases; unmatched junction bases: 3. CDR1 and CDR2 (germline): KGHSY, FQNENV. CDR3 bases read: TGTGCCAGCAGCCAATCGGGACAGGGCTTTCAGCCC. Translated, it gives CASSQSGQGFQP. The entire CDR3 sequence reads CASSQSGQGFQPQHF.

About this clone itself: The sequenced fragment ends 3 residues before the CDR3 boundary, so the rest is inferred from the germline J gene. V and J are TRBV6-2 or TRBV6-3 and TRBJ2-3; 10 nucleotides line up with TRBD1. This CDR3 has 16 amino acids. V lost 8 bases, J lost 4 bases, and 12 bases stayed unmatched. Per germline, CDR1 MNHEY and CDR2 SVGEGT. This CDR3 reads CASSSLRGTGADTQYF. Partial CDR3 DNA: TGTGCCAGCTCCTCCTTGCGCGGGACAGGGGCAGATACG.

This CDR3 is CATSGVGSNIQYF. CDR3 DNA (partial): TGTGCCACCAGTGGGGTAGGGTCGAACATT. The J gene is TRBJ2-4, the V gene TRBV24-1; D gene ambiguous. The read finishes 3 residues shy of the CDR3 end, and the germline J gene is used to complete it. From germline, CDR1 is KGHDR and CDR2 SFDVKD. V was shortened by 5 bases and J by 7 bases, with 11 bases between the two germline ends. The CDR3 extends over 13 amino acids.

Concerning this clone: The read comes to an end 3 residues before the CDR3 does, leaving the germline J gene to fill in the end. This chain links TRBV6-1 with TRBJ1-2; possibly TRBD1 for D (5 bases). Germline CDR1 reads MNHNS; CDR2 reads SASEGT. The V end was cut by 2 bases, the J end by 4 bases, with 11 bases between. The CDR3 contains 14 residues. The CDR3 is CASSETTETYGYTF. CDR3 DNA, as far as it was read: TGTGCCAGCAGTGAAACGACAGAGACCTATGGC.

With respect to this clone: The read terminates 3 residues before the CDR3 end, so the remaining end is supplied by the germline J gene. The chain is built from TRBV12-3 or TRBV12-4 and TRBJ2-2, with 7 bases identical to TRBD1. The V and J ends lost 4 bases and 4 bases, in that order; junction bases with no gene match: 3. The CDR3 loop spans 14 amino acids. Incomplete CDR3 DNA: TGTGCCAGCAGTTCGACAGGGAGCACCGGGGAG. Protein sequence: CASSSTGSTGE. The CDR3, in full, reads CASSSTGSTGELFF.

As for this clone: The CDR3 is cut off 3 residues early in the read; its end comes from the germline J gene. The rearrangement uses TRBV7-9 and TRBJ2-7; no firm D call. The CDR3 is 13 amino acids. Germline V gene lookup returns CDR1 SEHNR and CDR2 FQNEAQ (reference sequence). V lost 2 bases and J 4 bases, leaving 9 bases between the germline ends. The part of the CDR3 DNA that was read is TGTGCCAGCAGCTTAAGAAGTGCGTACGAG. Translated, it gives CASSLRSAYE. The CDR3 in full is CASSLRSAYEQYF.

On this clone: The read stops 3 residues short of the end of the CDR3; the missing end is completed from the germline J gene. This chain links TRBV7-9 with TRBJ1-1; no definite D call. Trimming cost V 1 base and J 0 bases, with 6 bases left between them. Per the germline V gene, CDR1 is SEHNR and CDR2 is FQNEAQ (reference sequence). The CDR3 runs to 14 residues. The CDR3 loop is CASSLDRVNTEAFF. The CDR3 bases that were read are TGTGCCAGCAGCTTAGATCGGGTGAACACTGAA. Full variable domain (remainder filled in from reference TRBV7-9 and TRBJ1-1): DTGVSQNPRHKITKRGQNVTFRCDPISEHNRLYWYRQTLGQGPEFLTYFQNEAQLEKSRLLSDRFSAERPKGSFSTLEIQRTEQGDSAMYLCASSLDRVNTEAFFGQGTRLTVV.

As for this clone: The missing CDR3 end, 3 residues past where the read stops, is filled in from the germline J gene. The chain recombines TRBV2 with TRBJ1-3, with D uncertain. The V end was cut by 4 bases, the J end by 4 bases, with 14 bases between. This CDR3 is built from 15 residues. Germline V gene lookup returns CDR1 SNHLY and CDR2 FYNNEI. CDR3 DNA, as far as it was read: TGTGCCAGCAGTGGCGGCCCCCAAACAGGAAACACC. Amino acid sequence: CASSGGPQTGNT. The whole CDR3 sequence is CASSGGPQTGNTIYF.

In the case of this clone: Read data end 3 residues before the CDR3 end; the end is taken from the germline J gene. The chain couples TRBV4-1 to TRBJ2-5, with D uncertain. There are 13 residues in the CDR3. Trimming stripped 1 base from V and 5 bases from J, with 8 bases between. CDR1 is MGHRA and CDR2 is YSYEKL in the germline V gene. The part of the CDR3 DNA that was read is TGCGCCAGCAGCCAAGCGGCCGGGGAGACC. This translates into CASSQAAGET. In full, the CDR3 reads CASSQAAGETQYF.

On this clone itself: The read stops 3 residues short of the end of the CDR3; the missing end is completed from the germline J gene. The V call is TRBV5-5, the J call TRBJ1-4, with TRBD1 as a possible D gene (5 bases). V lost 4 bases and J 5 bases, leaving 12 bases between the germline ends. The CDR3 has 14 amino acids. Germline CDR1 reads SGHKS; CDR2 reads YYEKEE (reference sequence). The CDR3 DNA, read in part, is TGTGCCAGCAGCACCCCGGGGGAAAATGAAAAA. As protein: CASSTPGENEK. In full, the CDR3 reads CASSTPGENEKLFF.

Turning to this clone: The read terminates 3 residues before the CDR3 end, so the remaining end is supplied by the germline J gene. The chain carries TRBV20-1 and TRBJ2-6; D might be TRBD1 (5 bases). From germline, CDR1 is DFQATT and CDR2 SNEGSKA (reference sequence). Trimming pared 1 base from V and 0 bases from J, leaving 13 bases between. The CDR3 spans 17 residues. CDR3 residues: CSARVPQDVSGANVLTF. The CDR3 DNA, read in part, is TGCAGTGCTAGAGTTCCACAGGATGTCTCTGGGGCCAACGTC.

On this clone itself: Read data end 3 residues before the CDR3 end; the end is taken from the germline J gene. The chain is built from TRBV7-2 and TRBJ1-2; D call uncertain. Trimming cost V 4 bases and J 5 bases, with 11 bases left between them. The CDR3 sequence is 13 residues long. CDR1 is SGHTA and CDR2 is FQGNSA in the germline V gene. CDR3 sequence: CASSSPNYYGYTF. Partial CDR3 DNA: TGTGCCAGCAGCTCTCCGAACTATTATGGC.

CDR3 region: CSISRKTAPYEQYF. Incomplete CDR3 DNA: TGTTCCATCAGCCGCAAGACAGCCCCCTACGAG. This chain links TRBV7-9 with TRBJ2-7; maybe TRBD1 (5 bases). The read comes to an end 3 residues before the CDR3 does, leaving the germline J gene to fill in the end. Germline V gives CDR1 SEHNR, CDR2 FQNEAQ (reference sequence). The length of the CDR3 is 14 residues.

Points on this clone: The CDR3 goes on 3 residues after the read ends, and that part is filled in from the germline J gene. The chain employs TRBV2 and TRBJ1-5; maybe TRBD1 (5 bases). CDR1 and CDR2 (germline): SNHLY, FYNNEI. The CDR3 length is 15 residues. V was trimmed by 5 bases and J by 6 bases, leaving 17 bases between them. The CDR3 bases that were read are TGTGCCAGCAGTCAAAGCGCAGGGATCACTCAGCCC. Protein sequence: CASSQSAGITQP. The entire CDR3 reads CASSQSAGITQPQHF.

To note about this clone: The observed sequence ends 3 residues before the CDR3 terminus, with the missing tail filled in from the germline J gene. The V call is TRBV15, the J call TRBJ2-2; D is unclear. V was pared by 0 bases and J by 0 bases, with 5 bases between. Per the germline V gene, CDR1 is LNHNV and CDR2 is YYDKDF (reference sequence). The CDR3 extends over 15 amino acids. CDR3 region: CATSREPTNTGELFF. The CDR3 bases that were read are TGTGCCACCAGCAGAGAGCCTACGAACACCGGGGAG.

Regarding this clone: The read ends 3 residues early relative to the CDR3; the germline J gene fills the gap. The chain joins TRBV7-9 to TRBJ1-2, with 7 bases aligning to TRBD1. The CDR3 runs to 15 residues. V trimming: 4 bases; J trimming: 4 bases; junction bases outside the gene matches: 9. Germline loops: CDR1 SEHNR, CDR2 FQNEAQ (reference sequence). Incomplete CDR3 DNA: TGTGCCAGCAGCTCCGCGGACAGGATCTCCTATGGC. Translation gives CASSSADRISYG. The whole CDR3 sequence reads CASSSADRISYGYTF.

The covered CDR3 bases are TGCGCCAGCAGCCAAAGGGAGACC. The encoded protein is CASSQRET. The full-length CDR3 reads as CASSQRETQYF. The J gene is TRBJ2-5, the V gene TRBV5-1; no clear D gene. The read ends 3 residues before the CDR3 terminus; that terminus is restored from the germline J gene. The germline CDR1 and CDR2 sequences are SGHRS and YFSETQ. This CDR3 is 11 amino acids long. Between the trimmed V and J ends, which lost 4 bases and 5 bases, there was a span of 6 bases. Supplemented by reference TRBV5-1 and TRBJ2-5, the full variable domain reads KAGVTQTPRYLIKTRGQQVTLSCSPISGHRSVSWYQQTPGQGLQFLFEYFSETQRNKGNFPGRFSGRQFSNSRSEMNVSTLELGDSALYLCASSQRETQYFGPGTRLLVL.

Notes on this clone: The observed sequence ends 3 residues before the CDR3 terminus, with the missing tail filled in from the germline J gene. This rearrangement joins TRBV2 to TRBJ2-1, with D unclear. Trimming left V 4 bases short and J 6 bases short, with 7 bases between. CDR3 length: 12 amino acids. Germline CDR1 SNHLY, CDR2 FYNNEI. CDR3 in amino acids: CASSGRSNEQFF. CDR3 DNA, as far as it was read: TGTGCCAGCAGTGGCAGGAGCAATGAG.